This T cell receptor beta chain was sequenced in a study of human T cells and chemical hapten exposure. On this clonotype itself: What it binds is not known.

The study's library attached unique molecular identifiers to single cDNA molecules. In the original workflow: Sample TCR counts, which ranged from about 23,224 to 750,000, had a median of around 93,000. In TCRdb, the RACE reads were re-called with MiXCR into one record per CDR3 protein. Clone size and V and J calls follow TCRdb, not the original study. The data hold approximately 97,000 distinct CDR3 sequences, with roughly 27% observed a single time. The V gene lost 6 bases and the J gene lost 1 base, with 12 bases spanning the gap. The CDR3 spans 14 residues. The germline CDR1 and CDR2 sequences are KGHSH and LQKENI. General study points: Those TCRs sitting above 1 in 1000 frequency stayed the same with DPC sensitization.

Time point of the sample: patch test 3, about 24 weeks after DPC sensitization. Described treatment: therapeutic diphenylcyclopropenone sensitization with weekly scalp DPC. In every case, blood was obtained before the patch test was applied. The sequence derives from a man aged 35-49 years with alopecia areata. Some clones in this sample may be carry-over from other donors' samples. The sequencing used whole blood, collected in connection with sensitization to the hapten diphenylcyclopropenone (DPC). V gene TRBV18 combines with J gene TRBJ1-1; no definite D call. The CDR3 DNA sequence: TGTGCCAGCTCGCTCCATCGGGAGAACACTGAAGCTTTCTTT. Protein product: CASSLHRENTEAFF. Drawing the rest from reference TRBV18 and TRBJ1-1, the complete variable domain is NAGVMQNPRHLVRRRGQEARLRCSPMKGHSHVYWYRQLPEEGLKFMVYLQKENIIDESGMPKERFSAEFPKEGPSILRIQQVVRGDSAAYFCASSLHRENTEAFFGQGTRLTVV.